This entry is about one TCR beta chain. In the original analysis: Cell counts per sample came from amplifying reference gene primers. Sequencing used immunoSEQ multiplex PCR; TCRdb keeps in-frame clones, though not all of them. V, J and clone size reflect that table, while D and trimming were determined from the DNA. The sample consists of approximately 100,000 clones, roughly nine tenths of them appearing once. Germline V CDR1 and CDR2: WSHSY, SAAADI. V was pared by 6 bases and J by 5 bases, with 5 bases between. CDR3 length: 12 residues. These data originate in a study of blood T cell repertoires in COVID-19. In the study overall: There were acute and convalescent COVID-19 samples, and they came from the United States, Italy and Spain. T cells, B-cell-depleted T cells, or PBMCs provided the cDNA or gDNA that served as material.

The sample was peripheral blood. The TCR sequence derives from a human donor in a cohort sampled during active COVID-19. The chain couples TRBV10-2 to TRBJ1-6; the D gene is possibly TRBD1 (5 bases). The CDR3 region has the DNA TGCGCCAGCAGGGACAATAATTCACCCCTCCACTTT. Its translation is CASRDNNSPLHF.